The next 5 T cell receptor beta chains were all read from a single sample in a study of radiotherapy plus CTLA-4 blockade in lung cancer. The repertoire was sequenced with immunoSEQ multiplex PCR; TCRdb's copy has only in-frame clones and lacks some. The table records 60,000 to 85,000 clones, 70% to 90% of them present only once. Here the sequenced sample was peripheral blood, taken from a patient treated with radiotherapy plus ipilimumab. These receptors all stem from a human donor with non-small cell lung cancer who had stable disease on radiotherapy plus ipilimumab.

This clone has just one count. The V gene is TRBV6-5, the J gene TRBJ1-1; D is perhaps TRBD1 (5 bases). The germline V gene has CDR1 MNHEY and CDR2 SVGAGI. The CDR3 contains 15 residues. Trimming shortened V by 7 bases and J by 2 bases, and 17 bases separated the two germline ends. The CDR3 is CASNRVTGLNTEAFF. The CDR3 DNA is TGTGCCAGCAACAGAGTTACAGGACTTAACACTGAAGCTTTCTTT.

The V and J genes are TRBV6-1 and TRBJ2-2, with TRBD2 as a possible D gene (6 bases). Between the trimmed V and J ends, which lost 11 bases and 4 bases, there was a span of 20 bases. This CDR3 is 15 amino acids long. Germline CDR1 and CDR2: MNHNS and SASEGT. DNA of the CDR3: TGTGCCGCTAAAGAGGAGGGAAGGGTCACCGGGGAGCTGTTTTTT. It is translated as CAAKEEGRVTGELFF.

The J gene is TRBJ2-5, the V gene TRBV10-1; 8 nucleotides line up with TRBD2. Germline V gene data show CDR1 as WNHNN and CDR2 as SYGVQD (reference sequence). The CDR3 spans 14 residues. J was trimmed by 1 base and V by 4 bases; bases with no gene match: 2. CDR3 DNA: TGCGCCAGCAGTGCGGGAGGGCCCCAAGAGACCCAGTACTTC. Translation gives CASSAGGPQETQYF.

The V gene is TRBV6-6, the J gene TRBJ2-1, with 7 bases that match TRBD2. The V gene's germline CDR1 is MNHNY and CDR2 SVGAGI (reference sequence). This CDR3 is built from 16 residues. The V gene end was trimmed by 0 bases and the J gene end by 1 base; junction bases not matched to a gene: 3. The CDR3 region has the DNA TGTGCCAGCAGTTACTCAAGGCGGGAGTCCTACAATGAGCAGTTCTTC. Its translation is CASSYSRRESYNEQFF.

This clone showed up just a few times. The chain links TRBV7-9 to TRBJ2-2, with D possibly matching TRBD1 (5 bases). The CDR3 is made up of 16 amino acids. V was cut by 1 base and J by 0 bases, with 9 bases left in between. Germline assignment: CDR1 SEHNR and CDR2 FQNEAQ (reference sequence). The CDR3 DNA follows: TGTGCCAGCAGCTTAGACAGGAGAACGAACACCGGGGAGCTGTTTTTT. Translating it yields CASSLDRRTNTGELFF.